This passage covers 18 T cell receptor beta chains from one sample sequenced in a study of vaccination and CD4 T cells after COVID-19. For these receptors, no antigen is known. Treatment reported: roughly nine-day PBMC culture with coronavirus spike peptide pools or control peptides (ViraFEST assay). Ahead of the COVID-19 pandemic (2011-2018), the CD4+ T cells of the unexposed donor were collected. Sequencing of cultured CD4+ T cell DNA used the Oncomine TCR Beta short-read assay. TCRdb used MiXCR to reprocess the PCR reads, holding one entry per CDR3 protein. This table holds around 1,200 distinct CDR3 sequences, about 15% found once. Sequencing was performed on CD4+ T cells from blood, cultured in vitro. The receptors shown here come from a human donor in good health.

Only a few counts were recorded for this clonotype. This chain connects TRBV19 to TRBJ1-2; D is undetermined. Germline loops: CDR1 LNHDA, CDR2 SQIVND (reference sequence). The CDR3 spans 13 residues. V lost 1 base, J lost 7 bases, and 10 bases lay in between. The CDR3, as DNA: TGTGCCAGTAGTATAGGAACAGTACCTGGCTACACCTTC. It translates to CASSIGTVPGYTF. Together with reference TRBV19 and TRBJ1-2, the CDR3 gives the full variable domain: DGGITQSPKYLFRKEGQNVTLSCEQNLNHDAMYWYRQDPGQGLRLIYYSQIVNDFQKGDIAEGYSVSREKKESFPLTVTSAQKNPTAFYLCASSIGTVPGYTFGSGTRLTVV.

This CDR3 reads CASSFISSGNTIYF. The CDR3, as DNA: TGTGCCAGCAGCTTCATCTCCTCTGGAAACACCATATATTTT. This sequence joins TRBV12-3 or TRBV12-4 and TRBJ1-3; the D is unclear. V was pared by 6 bases and J by 0 bases, with 9 bases between. This CDR3 region has 14 residues.

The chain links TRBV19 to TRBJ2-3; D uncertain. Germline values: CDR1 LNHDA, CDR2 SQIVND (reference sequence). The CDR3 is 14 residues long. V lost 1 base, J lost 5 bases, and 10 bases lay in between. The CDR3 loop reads CASSIVLGIDTQYF. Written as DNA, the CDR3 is TGTGCCAGTAGTATAGTCTTAGGGATAGATACGCAGTATTTT.

CDR3 sequence (DNA): TGCAGTGCTATCCCGCATCTTGAAACCTACGAGCAGTACTTC. Translation: CSAIPHLETYEQYF. The rearrangement joins TRBV20-1 to TRBJ2-7; no clear D gene. CDR1 DFQATT and CDR2 SNEGSKA come from the germline V gene (reference sequence). V dropped 4 bases and J dropped 2 bases, with 15 bases sitting between them. This CDR3 contains 14 residues.

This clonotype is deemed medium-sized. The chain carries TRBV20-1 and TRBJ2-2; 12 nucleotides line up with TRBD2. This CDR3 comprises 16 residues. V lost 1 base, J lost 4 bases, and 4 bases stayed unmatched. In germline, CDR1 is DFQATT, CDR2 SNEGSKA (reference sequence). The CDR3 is CSARGGGLAGTGELFF. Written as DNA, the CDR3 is TGCAGTGCTAGAGGGGGGGGACTAGCGGGCACCGGGGAGCTGTTTTTT.

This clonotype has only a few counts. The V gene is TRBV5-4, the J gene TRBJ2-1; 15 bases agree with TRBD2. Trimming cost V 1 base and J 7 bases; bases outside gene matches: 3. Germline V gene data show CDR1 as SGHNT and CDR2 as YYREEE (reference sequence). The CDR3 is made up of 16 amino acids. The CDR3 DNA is TGTGCCAGCAGCTTGCCGGGACTAGCGGGGGGAAATGAGCAGTTCTTC. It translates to CASSLPGLAGGNEQFF. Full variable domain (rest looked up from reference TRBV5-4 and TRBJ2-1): ETGVTQSPTHLIKTRGQQVTLRCSSQSGHNTVSWYQQALGQGPQFIFQYYREEENGRGNFPPRFSGLQFPNYSSELNVNALELDDSALYLCASSLPGLAGGNEQFFGPGTRLTVL.

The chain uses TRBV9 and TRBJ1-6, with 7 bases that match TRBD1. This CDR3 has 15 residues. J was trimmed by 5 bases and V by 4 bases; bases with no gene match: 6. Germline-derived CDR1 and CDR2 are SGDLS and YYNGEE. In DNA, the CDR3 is TGTGCCAGCAGCACCGGACAGGCCCATAATTCACCCCTCCACTTT. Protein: CASSTGQAHNSPLHF.

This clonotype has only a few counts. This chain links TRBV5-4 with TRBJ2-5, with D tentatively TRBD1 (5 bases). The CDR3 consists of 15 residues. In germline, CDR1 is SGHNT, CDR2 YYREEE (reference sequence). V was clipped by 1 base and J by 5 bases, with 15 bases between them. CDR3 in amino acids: CASSLPQAASETQYF. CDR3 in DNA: TGTGCCAGCAGCTTGCCACAGGCAGCAAGCGAGACCCAGTACTTC.

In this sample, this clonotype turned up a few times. The DNA of the CDR3 is TGCAGTGCTAGAGAAGAACAGCGGGGGGTCTATGAGCAGTTCTTC. Encoded protein: CSAREEQRGVYEQFF. This chain uses TRBV20-1 with TRBJ2-1, with 9 bases matching TRBD2. The germline V gene encodes CDR1 DFQATT and CDR2 SNEGSKA (reference sequence). The CDR3 covers 15 residues. Trimming removed 0 bases from V and 8 bases from J; junction bases left unmatched: 8.

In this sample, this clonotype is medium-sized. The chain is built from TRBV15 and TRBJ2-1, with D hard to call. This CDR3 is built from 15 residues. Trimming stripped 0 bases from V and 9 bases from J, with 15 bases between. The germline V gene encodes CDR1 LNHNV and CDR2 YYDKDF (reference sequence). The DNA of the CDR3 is TGTGCCACCAGCAGAGATCGGGCAGGTCTGGGTGAGCAGTTCTTC. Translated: CATSRDRAGLGEQFF.

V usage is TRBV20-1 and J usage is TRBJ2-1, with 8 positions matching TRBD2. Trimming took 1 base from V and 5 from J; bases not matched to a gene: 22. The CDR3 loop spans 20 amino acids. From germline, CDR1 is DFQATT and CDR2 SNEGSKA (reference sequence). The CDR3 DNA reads TGCAGTGCTAGAGTTCCAAGCGGGAGCATCAGGGTCCGCCACCACAATGAGCAGTTCTTC. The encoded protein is CSARVPSGSIRVRHHNEQFF.

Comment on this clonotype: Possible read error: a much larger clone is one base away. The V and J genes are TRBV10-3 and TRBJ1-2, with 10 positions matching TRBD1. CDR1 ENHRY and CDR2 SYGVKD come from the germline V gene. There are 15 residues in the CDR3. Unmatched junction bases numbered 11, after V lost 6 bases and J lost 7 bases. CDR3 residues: CAIRSGTGDAGGYTF. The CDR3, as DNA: TGTGCCATCAGGTCCGGGACAGGGGACGCGGGTGGCTACACCTTC.

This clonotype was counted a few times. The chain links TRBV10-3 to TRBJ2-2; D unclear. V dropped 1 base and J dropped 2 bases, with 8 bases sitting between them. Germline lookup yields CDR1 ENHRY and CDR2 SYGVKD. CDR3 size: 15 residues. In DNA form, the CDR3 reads TGTGCCATCAGTGAGTTGGGGTTCAACACCGGGGAGCTGTTTTTT. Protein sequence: CAISELGFNTGELFF.

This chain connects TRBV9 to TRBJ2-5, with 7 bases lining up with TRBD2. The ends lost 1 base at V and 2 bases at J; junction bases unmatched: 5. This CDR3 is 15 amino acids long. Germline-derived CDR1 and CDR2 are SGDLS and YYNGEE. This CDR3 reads CASSVTPAGQETQYF. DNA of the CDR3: TGTGCCAGCAGCGTAACCCCAGCGGGGCAAGAGACCCAGTACTTC. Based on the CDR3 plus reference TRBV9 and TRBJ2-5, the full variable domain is DSGVTQTPKHLITATGQRVTLRCSPRSGDLSVYWYQQSLDQGLQFLIQYYNGEERAKGNILERFSAQQFPDLHSELNLSSLELGDSALYFCASSVTPAGQETQYFGPGTRLLVL.

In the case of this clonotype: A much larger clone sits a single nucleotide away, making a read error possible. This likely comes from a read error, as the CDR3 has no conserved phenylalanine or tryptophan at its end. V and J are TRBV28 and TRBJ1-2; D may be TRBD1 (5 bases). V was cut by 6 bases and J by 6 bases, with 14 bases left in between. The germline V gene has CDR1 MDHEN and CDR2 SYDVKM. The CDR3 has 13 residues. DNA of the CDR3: TGTGCCAGCAGAATTGACAGCCGTAATGGCTACACCCTC. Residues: CASRIDSRNGYTL.

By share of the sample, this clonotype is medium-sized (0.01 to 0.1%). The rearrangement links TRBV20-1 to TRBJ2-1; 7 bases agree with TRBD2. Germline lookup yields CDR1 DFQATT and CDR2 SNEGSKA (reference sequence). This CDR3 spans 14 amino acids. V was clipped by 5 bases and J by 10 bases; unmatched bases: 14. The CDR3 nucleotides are TGCAGTGCTTCAACGGGGGGAGCCCTATGGGAGCAGTTCTTC. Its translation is CSASTGGALWEQFF.

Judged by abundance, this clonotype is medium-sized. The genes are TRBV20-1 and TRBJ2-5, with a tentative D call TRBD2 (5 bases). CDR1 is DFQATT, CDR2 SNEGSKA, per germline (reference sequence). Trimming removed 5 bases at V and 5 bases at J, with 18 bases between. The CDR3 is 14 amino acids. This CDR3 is CSAGGFSGSETQYF. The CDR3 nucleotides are TGCAGTGCTGGTGGGTTCTCGGGGTCGGAGACCCAGTACTTC.

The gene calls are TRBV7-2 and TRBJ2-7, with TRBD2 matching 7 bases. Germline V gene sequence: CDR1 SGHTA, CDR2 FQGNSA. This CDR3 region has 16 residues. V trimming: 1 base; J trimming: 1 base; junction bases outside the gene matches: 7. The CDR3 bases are TGTGCCAGCAGCTTAGAGTCGGGGGGTAAATCCTACGAGCAGTACTTC. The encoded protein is CASSLESGGKSYEQYF. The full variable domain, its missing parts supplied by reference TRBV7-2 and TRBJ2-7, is GAGVSQSPSNKVTEKGKDVELRCDPISGHTALYWYRQSLGQGLEFLIYFQGNSAPDKSGLPSDRFSAERTGGSVSTLTIQRTQQEDSAVYLCASSLESGGKSYEQYFGPGTRLTVT.